A single sample gave rise to the 2 T cell receptor beta chains below, sequenced in a study of cytomegalovirus exposure and HLA in healthy donors. Researchers ran the PCR with 60 Vbeta and 13 Jbeta primers. TCRdb's copy holds only in-frame clones and misses some; the assay was immunoSEQ multiplex PCR. This sample's table has approximately 79,000 clones. The sequenced material came from PBMCs. Receptors originate from a boy between 10 and 17 years old in good health and CMV-seronegative.

The chain is built from TRBV30 and TRBJ1-1, with a tentative D call TRBD1 (6 bases). Germline loops: CDR1 GTSNPN, CDR2 SVGIG (reference sequence). The V end lost 4 bases, the J end lost 1 base, and 13 bases lay between the germline ends. The CDR3 spans 14 residues. The CDR3 DNA reads TGTGCCTGGAATGTCTGGGGACAGAACACTGAAGCTTTCTTT. This gives the protein CAWNVWGQNTEAFF.

This chain uses TRBV19 with TRBJ1-1; TRBD1 is a possible D gene (5 bases). CDR1 LNHDA and CDR2 SQIVND come from the germline V gene (reference sequence). Trimming cost V 8 bases and J 5 bases, with 27 bases left between them. The CDR3 covers 17 residues. The CDR3 reads CASSPRSGGKVGTEAFF. Here the CDR3 DNA reads TGTGCCAGTTCCCCCCGATCGGGGGGTAAGGTCGGGACTGAAGCTTTCTTT.